Reported below is one T cell receptor beta chain. The germline V gene has CDR1 SGHDT and CDR2 YYEEEE. The V segment lost 3 bases and the J segment 0 bases; nucleotides outside the gene matches: 3. This CDR3 contains 14 residues. This sample was included in a study of blood T cells in healthy people across ages. Primers used in a second PCR of roughly 6 to 12 cycles were a sample-barcoded 5' primer and a J-beta primer mix. Each cDNA molecule received a tag from a template-switch adaptor that had 12 random nucleotides. In TCRdb, the 5' RACE reads were re-called with MiXCR into one record per CDR3 protein. The profile covers 600,000 or so distinct CDR3 sequences, with around 48% appearing a single time and 20% to 25% taken by the ten largest. Caucasian individuals from Russia who were healthy and aged about 6 to 90 acted as donors.

Sequenced input: blood. The chain recombines TRBV5-6 with TRBJ2-7; 7 positions agree with TRBD1. The receptor was derived from an older man in good health. The CDR3 spells CASSWGTASYEQYF. Here the CDR3 DNA reads TGTGCCAGCAGCTGGGGGACAGCCTCCTACGAGCAGTACTTC.